This section outlines one TCR beta chain sequence together with its context. What it recognizes is unknown. CDR3 length equals 16 residues. Trimming took off 0 bases at V and 2 bases at J, with 12 bases between the two ends. Germline CDR1 and CDR2: SGHRS and YFSETQ. The record originates from a study of T cell responses to AZD1222 COVID-19 vaccine. Turning to the study itself: Second-dose schedules of about 4 or about 12 weeks were combined.

Study results and limitations: It was only after the peak T cell response that any repertoires were sampled. White British donors predominated, females outnumbered males, and clonal diversity was possibly underestimated. CD4 TCRs associated with vaccination spanned spike, dominating at 160-218 and 743-854.

This table comes from immunoSEQ multiplex PCR, and its TCRdb copy is limited to in-frame clones, with some not included. The data show some 140,000 clones, 75% to 95% seen once. The TCR originated in an adult in good health. The chain carries TRBV5-1 and TRBJ1-5; the D is unclear. The sequencing used peripheral blood, collected on day 0 of AZD1222 vaccination. CDR3 DNA: TGCGCCAGCAGCTTGGGACCCCCTGGGGGCAATCAGCCCCAGCATTTT. Translation gives CASSLGPPGGNQPQHF.